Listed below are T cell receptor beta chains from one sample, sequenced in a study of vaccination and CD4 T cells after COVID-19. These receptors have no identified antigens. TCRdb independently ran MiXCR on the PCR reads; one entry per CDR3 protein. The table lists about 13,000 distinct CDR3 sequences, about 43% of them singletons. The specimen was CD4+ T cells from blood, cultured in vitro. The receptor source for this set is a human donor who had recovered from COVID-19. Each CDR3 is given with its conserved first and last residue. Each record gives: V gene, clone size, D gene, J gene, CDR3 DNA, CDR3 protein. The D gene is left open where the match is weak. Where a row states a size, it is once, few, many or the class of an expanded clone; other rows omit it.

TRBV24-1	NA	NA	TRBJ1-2	TGTGCCACCAGCCCAGGTGCTCCCTATGGCTACACCTTC	CATSPGAPYGYTF
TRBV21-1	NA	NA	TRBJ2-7	TGTGCCAGCAGCCAGCCCCCTAGCCCGAGGGCCTACGAGCAGTACTTC	CASSQPPSPRAYEQYF
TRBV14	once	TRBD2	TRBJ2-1	TGTGCCAGCAGCCCGAAGCGGGAGGGCCCTGAGCAGTTCTTC	CASSPKREGPEQFF
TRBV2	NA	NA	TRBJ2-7	TGTGCCAGCAGTGAAGAGAGGGGGGCCTACGAGCAGTACTTC	CASSEERGAYEQYF
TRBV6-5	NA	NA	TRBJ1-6	TGTGCCAGCAGTTACGGGCGGAGAGAACCCCTCCACTTT	CASSYGRREPLHF
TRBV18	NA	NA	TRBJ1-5	TGTGCCAGCTCACCCGGACACGGCCAGCCCCAGCATTTT	CASSPGHGQPQHF
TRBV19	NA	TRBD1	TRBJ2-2	TGTGCCAGTAGGGACAGGGGGGTGACCGGGGAGCTGTTTTTT	CASRDRGVTGELFF
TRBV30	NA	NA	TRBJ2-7	TGTGCCTGGAGTAATAGCCGTTCCCGTCTCAGGGACTTC	CAWSNSRSRLRDF
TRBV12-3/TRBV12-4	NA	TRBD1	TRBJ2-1	TGTGCCAGCATCCTGACAGGGGGCACCTACAATGAGCAGTTCTTC	CASILTGGTYNEQFF
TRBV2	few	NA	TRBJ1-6	TGTGCCAGCACTGGACTCAGGTCACCCCTCCACTTT	CASTGLRSPLHF
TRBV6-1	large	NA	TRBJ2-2	TGTGCCAGCAGGAGGGGCCCGAACACCGGGGAGCTGTTTTTT	CASRRGPNTGELFF
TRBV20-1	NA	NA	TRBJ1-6	TGCAGTGCTATCCTCGGGGGGGCTAATTCACCCCTCCACTTT	CSAILGGANSPLHF
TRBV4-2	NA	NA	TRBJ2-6	TGTGCCAGCAGCCAGGGCCCCCGGACTGGGGCCAACGTCCTGACTTTC	CASSQGPRTGANVLTF
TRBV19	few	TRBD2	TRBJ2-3	TGTGCCAGTAGCGTGGGACTAGGTTCGACAGATACGCAGTATTTT	CASSVGLGSTDTQYF
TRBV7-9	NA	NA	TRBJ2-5	TGTGCCAGCAGCCCCGGGGCGGGAGAGACCCAGTACTTC	CASSPGAGETQYF
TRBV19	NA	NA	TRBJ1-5	TGTGCCAGTAGTCAGGGATCGTGGCAGTCCCAGCATTTT	CASSQGSWQSQHF
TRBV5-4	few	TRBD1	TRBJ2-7	TGTGCCAGCAGCCCGAGGACAGGGATTTACTACGAGCAGTACTTC	CASSPRTGIYYEQYF
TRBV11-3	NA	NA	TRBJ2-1	TGTGCCAGCAGCTTGAGCTCCAACAATGAGCAGTTCTTC	CASSLSSNNEQFF
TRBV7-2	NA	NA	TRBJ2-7	TGTGCCAGCAAAGATGGCCAGGCACAATACGAGCAGTACTTC	CASKDGQAQYEQYF
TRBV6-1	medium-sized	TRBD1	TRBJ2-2	TGTGCCAGCAGTGATTGGGCAGGGGGAGCCGGGGAGCTGTTTTTT	CASSDWAGGAGELFF
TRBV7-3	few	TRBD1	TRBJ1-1	TGTGCCAGCAGCGTCTCGGGACAGGCTGAAGCTTTCTTT	CASSVSGQAEAFF
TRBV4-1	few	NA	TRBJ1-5	TGCGCCAGCAGCCAAGCCCAAACCAGCAATCAGCCCCAGCATTTT	CASSQAQTSNQPQHF
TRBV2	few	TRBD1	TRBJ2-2	TGTGCCAGCAGTCCGGACAGGATCACCGGGGAGCTGTTTTTT	CASSPDRITGELFF
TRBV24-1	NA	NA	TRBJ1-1	TGTGCCACCTCGGCCAGGACGAACACTGAAGCTTTCTTT	CATSARTNTEAFF
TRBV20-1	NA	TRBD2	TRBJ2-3	TGCAGTGCTAGAGATCTCCAACTAGCGGGAGACACAGATACGCAGTATTTT	CSARDLQLAGDTDTQYF
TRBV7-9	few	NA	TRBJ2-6	TGTGCCAGCAGCTCCGGACAGCCTGGGGCCAACGTCCTGACTTTC	CASSSGQPGANVLTF
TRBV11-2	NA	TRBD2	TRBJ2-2	TGTGCCAGCAGCTTACTTAGCGGGGGTGAGACCGGGGAGCTGTTTTTT	CASSLLSGGETGELFF
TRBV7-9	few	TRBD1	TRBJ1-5	TGTGCCAGCAGCTTAGGAGACAGGGGCAATCAGCCCCAGCATTTT	CASSLGDRGNQPQHF
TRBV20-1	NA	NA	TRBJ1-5	TGCAGTGCCACTCAGGGGAACAATCAGCCCCAGCATTTT	CSATQGNNQPQHF
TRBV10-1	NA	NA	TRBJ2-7	TGCGCCAGCAACTGCGGCCCGTGGGGGATCGAGCAGTACTTC	CASNCGPWGIEQYF
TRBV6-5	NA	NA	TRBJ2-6	TGTGCCAGCAGTTACTGGGGGCCTGGGGCCAACGTCCTGACTTTC	CASSYWGPGANVLTF
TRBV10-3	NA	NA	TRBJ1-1	TGTGCCATCACCAACATAGGGGGTAGGGGTGAAGCTTTCTTT	CAITNIGGRGEAFF
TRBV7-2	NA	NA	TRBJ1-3	TGTGCCAGCAGTCCGACAGGTTACGGAAACACCATATATTTT	CASSPTGYGNTIYF
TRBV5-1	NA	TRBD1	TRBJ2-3	TGCGCCAGCAGCTTGGAAGTCGGGACAGGGTCTATCACAGATACGCAGTATTTT	CASSLEVGTGSITDTQYF
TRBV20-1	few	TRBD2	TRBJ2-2	TGCAGTGCACCGGGACTAGCGGGAGGTGGGAACACCGGGGAGCTGTTTTTT	CSAPGLAGGGNTGELFF
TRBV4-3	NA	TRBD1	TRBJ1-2	TGCGCCAGCAGCCAAGGTGGGACAGGTCGATCACAACGGTATGGCTACACCTTC	CASSQGGTGRSQRYGYTF
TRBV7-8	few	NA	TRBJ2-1	TGTGCCAGCAGCCTCGGGGGAGCCCCACGCGACAATGAGCAGTTCTTC	CASSLGGAPRDNEQFF